This TCR beta chain appears in the sequencing data of a study of siplizumab effects on memory and regulatory T cells. The repertoire was sequenced with immunoSEQ multiplex PCR; TCRdb's copy has only in-frame clones and lacks some. The sample lists approximately 75,000 clones, approximately 93% occurring once. Points from the study as a whole: A major contribution to the alloresponse seemed to be made by naive T cells, which seemed more diverse than memory cells. Assignment of a naive or memory phenotype failed for roughly 80-96% of the proliferating CD4+ or CD8+ clones.

As concerns this clone: The antigen remains undetermined.

Trimming removed 5 bases from V and 7 bases from J; junction bases left unmatched: 8. This CDR3 is 14 amino acids long. Per the germline V gene, CDR1 is SGDLS and CDR2 is YYNGEE. The chain links TRBV9 to TRBJ2-3; 9 nucleotides agree with TRBD1. Sequencing input: CD8+ T cells sorted from blood. This sequence originates from a human donor in good health. The CDR3 region is CASSPDRGDNTQYF. CDR3 nucleotide sequence: TGTGCCAGCAGTCCGGACAGGGGCGATAATACGCAGTATTTT.